What follows are 32 T cell receptor beta chains derived from one specimen sequenced in a study of blood T cell repertoires in COVID-19. Measured with immunoSEQ multiplex PCR; TCRdb has only the in-frame clones, and not every one. This table holds approximately 21,000 clones, approximately 86% found once. Sample: peripheral blood. Receptors were obtained from a human donor with acute or convalescent COVID-19. The donor label of this sample is uncertain.

This clone was seen only a few times. This sequence joins TRBV9 and TRBJ2-7, with 10 bases matching TRBD1. The CDR3 contains 14 residues. J gave up 7 bases and V 4 bases, and 8 bases lay outside the gene matches. CDR1 is SGDLS and CDR2 is YYNGEE in the germline V gene. CDR3 nucleotides: TGTGCCAGCAGCTCCGGGACAGGGGAGGGGGAGCAGTACTTC. It specifies CASSSGTGEGEQYF.

The chain links TRBV12-3 or TRBV12-4 to TRBJ2-1; 8 nucleotides match TRBD1. CDR3 length: 13 residues. Trimming took 6 bases from V and 7 from J; bases not matched to a gene: 5. The CDR3 spells CASRGTGGNEQFF. DNA for the CDR3: TGTGCCAGCAGGGGAACAGGGGGTAATGAGCAGTTCTTC.

With regard to this clone: The same CDR3 can be traced to other DNA sequences in this sample. V and J are TRBV2 and TRBJ1-1; 7 bases align to TRBD1. Looked up from germline, CDR1 is SNHLY and CDR2 is FYNNEI. The trim removed 2 bases at V and 4 bases at J, leaving 13 bases unmatched. This CDR3 comprises 17 residues. DNA for the CDR3: TGTGCCAGCAGTGAAAGGCCAGGGGGTATCGGGAGCACTGAAGCTTTCTTT. It codes for CASSERPGGIGSTEAFF.

The J gene is TRBJ1-3, the V gene TRBV19, with D perhaps matching TRBD1 (6 bases). The CDR3 length is 16 residues. V lost 7 bases to trimming and J lost 0 bases, with 16 bases between them. Looked up from germline, CDR1 is LNHDA and CDR2 is SQIVND (reference sequence). The CDR3 DNA follows: TGTGCCAGTATGGGGGCCAGATCTTTCTCTGGAAACACCATATATTTT. Its protein product is CASMGARSFSGNTIYF. The whole variable domain, remainder taken from reference TRBV19 and TRBJ1-3, is DGGITQSPKYLFRKEGQNVTLSCEQNLNHDAMYWYRQDPGQGLRLIYYSQIVNDFQKGDIAEGYSVSREKKESFPLTVTSAQKNPTAFYLCASMGARSFSGNTIYFGEGSWLTVV.

The V and J genes are TRBV6-5 and TRBJ2-7, with D possibly matching TRBD2 (6 bases). This CDR3 comprises 14 residues. The germline CDR1 and CDR2 sequences are MNHEY and SVGAGI. V was trimmed by 5 bases and J by 5 bases, leaving 16 bases between them. The CDR3 reads CASSLAGRTNEQYF. The CDR3 DNA is TGTGCCAGCAGTCTAGCCGGGAGAACGAACGAGCAGTACTTC.

V gene TRBV6-1 combines with J gene TRBJ1-1, with D possibly TRBD1 on 6 matching bases. The CDR3 contains 13 residues. Germline lookup yields CDR1 MNHNS and CDR2 SASEGT. V was trimmed by 2 bases and J by 7 bases, leaving 11 bases between them. CDR3 nucleotide sequence: TGTGCCAGCAGTGAAAGGGGGGGCGTTGAAGCTTTCTTT. Its protein is CASSERGGVEAFF.

J is TRBJ2-3 and V is TRBV10-3, with 12 bases that match TRBD2. This CDR3 has 16 residues. In germline, CDR1 is ENHRY, CDR2 SYGVKD. V lost 4 bases and J lost 7; bases outside the gene matches: 9. CDR3 coding DNA: TGTGCCATCAGTGCTGCTAGCGGGAGGGCCGGGTATACGCAGTATTTT. It translates to CAISAASGRAGYTQYF.

The V gene is TRBV9, the J gene TRBJ1-3; TRBD1 is a possible D gene (5 bases). Germline V gene sequence: CDR1 SGDLS, CDR2 YYNGEE. CDR3 size: 16 residues. The V and J ends lost 3 bases and 3 bases respectively, with 16 bases between them. CDR3 region: CASSARWGDGGNTIYF. CDR3 DNA: TGTGCCAGCAGCGCCCGTTGGGGGGACGGTGGAAACACCATATATTTT.

This clone showed up just a few times. V and J are TRBV7-9 and TRBJ2-3; D is uncertain. V shed 5 bases and J shed 3 bases, with 15 bases lying between them. Germline V gene lookup returns CDR1 SEHNR and CDR2 FQNEAQ (reference sequence). This CDR3 has 15 amino acids. The CDR3 bases are TGTGCCAGCAGCGCGGCTGTTCCCGGGACAGATACGCAGTATTTT. This translates into CASSAAVPGTDTQYF.

This clone was counted a single time. J is TRBJ2-2 and V is TRBV19; the D gene is possibly TRBD1 (6 bases). Per the germline V gene, CDR1 is LNHDA and CDR2 is SQIVND (reference sequence). V was shortened by 2 bases and J by 7 bases, with 11 bases between the two germline ends. There are 14 residues in the CDR3. Written as DNA, the CDR3 is TGTGCCAGTAGTATACAGGGGACCGTCGGGGAGCTGTTTTTT. The encoded protein is CASSIQGTVGELFF.

The chain uses TRBV6-5 and TRBJ1-1; D call uncertain. With 6 bases removed from V and 1 base from J, the gap between germline ends came to 15 bases. From germline, CDR1 is MNHEY and CDR2 SVGAGI. The CDR3 length is 15 residues. CDR3 DNA sequence: TGTGCCAGCAGGAACCGGGATTTTGGGAACACTGAAGCTTTCTTT. As protein: CASRNRDFGNTEAFF.

This clone was recorded only once. The chain has TRBV5-4 and TRBJ2-1, with 11 bases that match TRBD2. Germline loops: CDR1 SGHNT, CDR2 YYREEE (reference sequence). V gave up 0 bases and J gave up 5 bases; unmatched junction bases: 4. CDR3 length: 16 amino acids. The CDR3 coding sequence is TGTGCCAGCAGCTTGGGAGGGACTAGCGGAAACAATGAGCAGTTCTTC. Translated, it gives CASSLGGTSGNNEQFF.

The chain is built from TRBV7-8 and TRBJ2-2; TRBD2 is a possible D gene (6 bases). This CDR3 comprises 18 residues. Germline-derived CDR1 and CDR2 are SGHVS and FQNEAQ. Between the trimmed V and J ends, which lost 1 base and 5 bases, there was a span of 20 bases. In DNA form, the CDR3 reads TGTGCCAGCAGCTTAGTCCAGGGAGGAGGGCTAGGGACCGGGGAGCTGTTTTTT. Translation gives CASSLVQGGGLGTGELFF.

This chain uses TRBV3-1 (or the pseudogene TRBV3-2) with TRBJ2-1; 11 nucleotides agree with TRBD1. The CDR3 has 15 residues. The germline V gene encodes CDR1 LGHDT and CDR2 YNNKEL (reference sequence). Unmatched junction bases numbered 3, after V lost 6 bases and J lost 2 bases. CDR3 protein: CASSWGQGAYNEQFF. The CDR3 coding sequence is TGTGCCAGCAGTTGGGGACAGGGGGCCTACAATGAGCAGTTCTTC.

The rearrangement uses TRBV24-1 and TRBJ1-1, with 9 bases fitting TRBD1. From germline, CDR1 is KGHDR and CDR2 SFDVKD. Unmatched junction bases numbered 27, after V lost 12 bases and J lost 11 bases. This CDR3 spans 17 amino acids. The CDR3 DNA reads TGTGCCCAAGATGGGGGTGGCAGACCAGGTCCGACAGGGGGGGCTTTCTTT. Its protein is CAQDGGGRPGPTGGAFF.

The chain has TRBV6-5 and TRBJ1-2, with 9 positions matching TRBD1. J lost 4 bases, V lost 6 bases, and 9 bases had no gene match. CDR1 is MNHEY and CDR2 is SVGAGI in the germline V gene. This CDR3 has 15 amino acids. CDR3 bases: TGTGCCAGCAGATTCACAACAGGGGGCGGCTATGGCTACACCTTC. Protein: CASRFTTGGGYGYTF.

The chain links TRBV3-1 (or the pseudogene TRBV3-2) to TRBJ2-3; 9 bases fit TRBD2. The V gene's germline CDR1 is LGHDT and CDR2 YNNKEL (reference sequence). The junction had 4 bases not matched to a gene; V was cut back by 1 base and J by 2 bases. This CDR3 is built from 16 residues. CDR3 bases: TGTGCCAGCAGCCAAGGGCTAGCGGGATACACAGATACGCAGTATTTT. Its protein is CASSQGLAGYTDTQYF.

The V gene is TRBV7-9, the J gene TRBJ2-4, with 7 positions matching TRBD1. CDR1 is SEHNR, CDR2 FQNEAQ, per germline (reference sequence). The V gene end was trimmed by 6 bases and the J gene end by 5 bases; junction bases not matched to a gene: 10. The CDR3 covers 15 residues. The CDR3 coding sequence is TGTGCCAGCAGTCCTTGGACAGGTGTTCAAAACATTCAGTACTTC. Its protein is CASSPWTGVQNIQYF.

V and J are TRBV11-2 and TRBJ2-7; 15 bases match TRBD2. CDR1 is SGHAT, CDR2 FQNNGV, per germline. V gave up 5 bases and J gave up 4 bases; unmatched junction bases: 6. The CDR3 spans 16 residues. CDR3 protein: CASSVGTSGRSYEQYF. CDR3 in DNA: TGTGCCAGCAGCGTCGGGACTAGCGGGAGGAGTTACGAGCAGTACTTC.

The chain couples TRBV19 to TRBJ2-1, with D maybe TRBD1 (6 bases). This CDR3 has 13 amino acids. The germline V gene has CDR1 LNHDA and CDR2 SQIVND (reference sequence). Deletions cut 4 bases from V and 9 bases from J, with 13 bases between. This CDR3 is CASSNPGAAEQFF. The CDR3 nucleotides read TGTGCCAGTAGTAATCCAGGGGCTGCTGAGCAGTTCTTC.

The V call is TRBV5-1, the J call TRBJ2-1, with 8 bases lining up with TRBD1. V lost 5 bases to trimming and J lost 3 bases; unmatched junction nucleotides: 1. CDR1 and CDR2 (germline): SGHRS, YFSETQ. CDR3 length equals 13 residues. CDR3 nucleotide sequence: TGCGCCAGCAGGGGACAGGACTACAATGAGCAGTTCTTC. Translated, it gives CASRGQDYNEQFF.

This clone was detected a few times. V is TRBV15 and J is TRBJ2-5; D uncertain. The V gene lost 1 base and the J gene lost 5 bases, with 20 bases spanning the gap. CDR3 length: 17 residues. Germline CDR1 reads LNHNV; CDR2 reads YYDKDF (reference sequence). The CDR3 region is CATSRGPELRYGETQYF. The CDR3 DNA is TGTGCCACCAGCAGAGGCCCGGAGCTAAGATACGGGGAGACCCAGTACTTC.

The V call is TRBV7-2, the J call TRBJ1-1, with no clear D. CDR1 and CDR2 from the germline V gene are SGHTA and FQGNSA. Trimming pared 1 base from V and 8 bases from J, leaving 8 bases between. The CDR3 is made up of 12 amino acids. CDR3 sequence (DNA): TGTGCCAGCAGCTTAGACAGAGTAGAAGCTTTCTTT. Residues: CASSLDRVEAFF.

The chain has TRBV5-1 and TRBJ2-3; weak D call: TRBD1 (5 bases). Germline V gene sequence: CDR1 SGHRS, CDR2 YFSETQ. The CDR3 extends over 14 amino acids. V was trimmed by 0 bases and J by 5 bases, leaving 10 bases between them. CDR3 protein: CASSLAAQGDTQYF. CDR3 DNA sequence: TGCGCCAGCAGCTTGGCCGCTCAGGGAGATACGCAGTATTTT.

This rearrangement joins TRBV23-1 to TRBJ2-7; TRBD2 is a possible D gene (7 bases). TRBV23-1 is reported as an ORF; its role is uncertain. The CDR3 is made up of 16 amino acids. The ends were cut back, 5 bases at V and 2 bases at J, with 19 bases in the middle. The CDR3 region is CASSFRDKGGPYEQYF. CDR3 nucleotide sequence: TGCGCCAGCAGTTTCCGGGACAAGGGAGGGCCCTACGAGCAGTACTTC.

The sample holds one count of this clone. This chain connects TRBV7-8 to TRBJ2-1; a possible D gene is TRBD2 (7 bases). The V end was cut by 7 bases, the J end by 0 bases, with 16 bases between. The CDR3 has 16 amino acids. Germline V CDR1 and CDR2: SGHVS, FQNEAQ. CDR3 protein: CASTKGEGSSYNEQFF. The CDR3 DNA is TGTGCCAGCACCAAGGGGGAGGGTAGCTCCTACAATGAGCAGTTCTTC.

The chain joins TRBV29-1 to TRBJ1-2; TRBD1 is a possible D gene (5 bases). Between the trimmed V and J ends, which lost 4 bases and 4 bases, there was a span of 13 bases. Germline-derived CDR1 and CDR2 are SQVTM and ANQGSEA. The CDR3 has 13 amino acids. CDR3 bases: TGCAGCGTTGCGAAGGGGCCGTCCTATGGCTACACCTTC. Its translation is CSVAKGPSYGYTF.

The rearrangement links TRBV7-8 to TRBJ2-7; 10 bases line up with TRBD2. Trimming cost V 5 bases and J 1 base; bases outside gene matches: 5. Germline values: CDR1 SGHVS, CDR2 FQNEAQ. CDR3 length: 15 amino acids. The CDR3, as DNA: TGTGCCAGCAGCCTACTTAGCGGGGGGTCCTACGAGCAGTACTTC. Encoded protein: CASSLLSGGSYEQYF.

This chain joins TRBV18 and TRBJ2-3, with TRBD2 matching over 10 bases. Germline V gene sequence: CDR1 KGHSH, CDR2 LQKENI. This CDR3 is built from 16 residues. J lost 1 base, V lost 4 bases, and 5 bases had no gene match. The DNA of the CDR3 is TGTGCCAGCTCACAAGGACTAGCGGAGGGCACAGATACGCAGTATTTT. This codes for CASSQGLAEGTDTQYF.

The J gene is TRBJ1-5, the V gene TRBV6-1; 7 bases are shared with TRBD1. The length of the CDR3 is 16 residues. The V and J ends lost 0 bases and 2 bases, in that order; junction bases with no gene match: 4. Germline values: CDR1 MNHNS, CDR2 SASEGT. The CDR3 DNA reads TGTGCCAGCAGTGAAGCGACAGGGCAGGGCAATCAGCCCCAGCATTTT. Translating gives CASSEATGQGNQPQHF.

CDR3: CASSQDGRGYNEQFF. The CDR3 nucleotides read TGTGCCAGCAGCCAAGATGGCAGGGGCTACAATGAGCAGTTCTTC. The V call is TRBV3-1 (or the pseudogene TRBV3-2), the J call TRBJ2-1; D perhaps matches TRBD1 (6 bases). The V gene lost 0 bases and the J gene lost 3 bases, with 9 bases spanning the gap. Germline lookup yields CDR1 LGHDT and CDR2 YNNKEL (reference sequence). CDR3 length equals 15 residues.

This clone has a handful of counts. The chain recombines TRBV5-4 with TRBJ1-2, with D possibly TRBD1 on 5 matching bases. This CDR3 spans 14 amino acids. The V gene lost 6 bases and the J gene lost 0 bases, with 12 bases spanning the gap. CDR1 and CDR2 (germline): SGHNT, YYREEE (reference sequence). CDR3 region: CASTVDIANYGYTF. CDR3 sequence (DNA): TGTGCCAGCACCGTGGACATAGCTAACTATGGCTACACCTTC.